This TCR beta chain derives from a study of T cell changes during pregnancy in multiple sclerosis (dated by TCRdb to about 2019). General notes on the study: In women with multiple sclerosis, the researchers looked at how the T cell repertoire shifted as pregnancy progressed.

The library was prepared using the immunoSEQ multiplex PCR assay. TCRdb limited this immuneACCESS table to in-frame rearrangements with V and J called. A share of clones is missing; checked studies link under half to unresolved V genes, and the rest is unexplained. The table for this sample lists about 40,000 clones; 92% of them were counted only once. 13% of the sample is held by the ten biggest clonotypes. Turning to this clone: Its binding antigen is unknown. No base quality values were provided; no much bigger clone lies one nucleotide off.

V loses 7 bases at its end and J loses 6 bases; junction bases beyond the gene matches: 9. There are 13 amino acids in the CDR3, from cysteine to phenylalanine inclusive. The kept DNA is CDR3 alone, 39 bases in frame from the first base. The germline V gene encodes CDR1 MNHEY and CDR2 SMNVEV (reference sequence). This clonotype originated in a female donor with multiple sclerosis, enrolled in a pregnancy study. Sequenced material: CD8+ T cells from peripheral blood mononuclear cells, taken in the first trimester of pregnancy. This receptor chain uses TRBV27 and TRBJ2-7; 7 bases in between match TRBD1. The CDR3 reads CASNNRGIGEQYF. The nucleotides are TGTGCCAGCAACAACAGGGGTATCGGCGAGCAGTACTTC.